The 15 T cell receptor beta chains below were found in one sample sequenced in a study of blood T cell repertoires in COVID-19. Profiling relied on immunoSEQ multiplex PCR, and the TCRdb table lists in-frame clones only, not all of them. The sample shows 350,000 to 450,000 clones, 89% of them seen only once. What was sequenced was PBMCs or T cells enriched from blood (not recorded which). All receptors derive from a woman aged 25 to 39 who had recovered from COVID-19.

In DNA form, the CDR3 reads TGTGCCAGCAGCGAGAGCTACGGCGGGGTCACTGAAGCTTTCTTT. Translated, it gives CASSESYGGVTEAFF. The chain couples TRBV9 to TRBJ1-1; D not certain. Germline V gene sequence: CDR1 SGDLS, CDR2 YYNGEE. The CDR3 loop spans 15 amino acids. V was trimmed by 3 bases and J by 4 bases, leaving 16 bases between them.

Details on this clone: At one end, the junction sequence differs from germline, possibly due to a read error. The chain is built from TRBV29-1 and TRBJ1-2, with 9 bases aligning to TRBD1. The CDR3 totals 11 residues. Per the germline V gene, CDR1 is SQVTM and CDR2 is ANQGSEA. The CDR3 DNA is TGCAGCGTTGTAGCGACAGGGGGGCTTTCTTTC. Amino acid sequence: CSVVATGGLSF.

This rearrangement joins TRBV6-5 to TRBJ2-7; the D gene is possibly TRBD1 (5 bases). CDR1 is MNHEY, CDR2 SVGAGI, per germline. With 5 bases removed from V and 3 bases from J, the gap between germline ends came to 14 bases. This CDR3 is built from 14 residues. The CDR3 sequence: CASSPTGDFYEQYF. CDR3 DNA sequence: TGTGCCAGCAGTCCTACAGGAGACTTCTACGAGCAGTACTTC.

The CDR3, as DNA: TGTGCCAGCAGCAAAGAAGGGGGGGGAGGCCGCAATGAGCAGTTCTTC. It specifies CASSKEGGGGRNEQFF. The genes are TRBV21-1 and TRBJ2-1; the D call of TRBD2 is as the table states it, not checked on the DNA. TRBV21-1 constitutes a pseudogene. There are 16 residues in the CDR3.

The V gene is TRBV5-1, the J gene TRBJ2-1, with 11 bases aligning to TRBD2. CDR1 SGHRS and CDR2 YFSETQ come from the germline V gene. V trimming: 4 bases; J trimming: 0 bases; junction bases outside the gene matches: 9. The CDR3 spans 18 residues. In DNA, the CDR3 is TGCGCCAGCAGCCCACCGGGACTAGCGGTAAGCTCCTACAATGAGCAGTTCTTC. Translated, it gives CASSPPGLAVSSYNEQFF.

The chain is built from TRBV29-1 and TRBJ1-6, with 8 bases matching TRBD1. V lost 5 bases, J lost 8 bases, and 5 bases stayed unmatched. The CDR3 spans 13 residues. Germline V lookup: CDR1 SQVTM, CDR2 ANQGSEA. As DNA, the CDR3 is TGCAGCGTTCAGGGGGCGAGGGATTCACCCCTCCACTTT. As protein: CSVQGARDSPLHF.

The chain combines TRBV3-1 (or the pseudogene TRBV3-2) with TRBJ2-7, with a tentative D call TRBD2 (6 bases). CDR3 length: 14 residues. CDR1 is LGHDT, CDR2 YNNKEL, per germline (reference sequence). The ends were cut back, 8 bases at V and 5 bases at J, with 19 bases in the middle. The CDR3, as DNA: TGTGCCAGCGGGCTACGGGGGATAGAGCACGAGCAGTACTTC. Protein sequence: CASGLRGIEHEQYF.

V gene TRBV27 combines with J gene TRBJ2-7; D gene unclear. Between the trimmed V and J ends, which lost 5 bases and 0 bases, there was a span of 17 bases. Germline V CDR1 and CDR2: MNHEY, SMNVEV (reference sequence). This CDR3 spans 16 amino acids. The chain's CDR3 is CASSPRLILSSYEQYF. The CDR3 nucleotides read TGTGCCAGCAGTCCGAGACTGATACTGAGCTCCTACGAGCAGTACTTC.

The genes are TRBV27 and TRBJ2-7; D unresolved. The V and J ends lost 0 bases and 4 bases respectively, with 7 bases between them. Germline CDR1 is MNHEY and CDR2 is SMNVEV (reference sequence). The CDR3 is made up of 13 amino acids. The CDR3 loop is CASSLSRVYEQYF. The DNA for the CDR3 is TGTGCCAGCAGTTTATCGAGAGTTTACGAGCAGTACTTC.

This chain links TRBV27 with TRBJ1-2; TRBD1 matches at 7 bases. CDR3 length: 15 amino acids. V gave up 4 bases and J gave up 5 bases; unmatched junction bases: 10. Germline values: CDR1 MNHEY, CDR2 SMNVEV (reference sequence). CDR3 DNA: TGTGCCAGCAGTTCCGCACACGACAGGGTATATGGCTACACCTTC. Protein sequence: CASSSAHDRVYGYTF.

The chain links TRBV27 to TRBJ1-2, with D perhaps matching TRBD1 (6 bases). The CDR3 contains 16 residues. Germline CDR1 reads MNHEY; CDR2 reads SMNVEV (reference sequence). Trimming shortened V by 5 bases and J by 0 bases, and 16 bases separated the two germline ends. The CDR3 here is CASSGVRGRANYGYTF. The DNA for the CDR3 is TGTGCCAGCAGTGGGGTCAGGGGCAGGGCTAACTATGGCTACACCTTC.

The V gene is TRBV19, the J gene TRBJ2-7; 11 nucleotides agree with TRBD2. Trimming cost V 5 bases and J 4 bases; bases outside gene matches: 13. CDR1 and CDR2 (germline): LNHDA, SQIVND (reference sequence). The CDR3 covers 17 residues. CDR3 amino acids: CASSSSGGSPSGYEQYF. The CDR3 nucleotides are TGTGCCAGTAGTTCTAGCGGGGGGTCCCCTTCGGGTTACGAGCAGTACTTC. Together with reference TRBV19 and TRBJ2-7, the CDR3 gives the full variable domain: DGGITQSPKYLFRKEGQNVTLSCEQNLNHDAMYWYRQDPGQGLRLIYYSQIVNDFQKGDIAEGYSVSREKKESFPLTVTSAQKNPTAFYLCASSSSGGSPSGYEQYFGPGTRLTVT.

J is TRBJ1-4 and V is TRBV5-6; tentatively, D is TRBD1 (5 bases). CDR3 length: 17 amino acids. Trimming pared 1 base from V and 10 bases from J, leaving 23 bases between. CDR1 and CDR2 from the germline V gene are SGHDT and YYEEEE. As DNA, the CDR3 is TGTGCCAGCAGCTTGCGCAGGGTACATTTGGATAGGAGAAAACTGTTTTTT. This sequence encodes CASSLRRVHLDRRKLFF.

The V and J genes are TRBV5-4 and TRBJ1-1; a weak D match, TRBD1 (6 bases). Per the germline V gene, CDR1 is SGHNT and CDR2 is YYREEE (reference sequence). V shed 0 bases and J shed 4 bases, with 13 bases lying between them. The CDR3 runs to 15 residues. CDR3 coding DNA: TGTGCCAGCAGCTTGGCATTGGGCAGGGGCACTGAAGCTTTCTTT. It encodes CASSLALGRGTEAFF.

This chain joins TRBV6-1 and TRBJ1-5; the match to TRBD1 covers 7 bases. The CDR3 covers 16 residues. The trim removed 1 base at V and 1 base at J, leaving 4 bases unmatched. Germline V gene sequence: CDR1 MNHNS, CDR2 SASEGT. In DNA, the CDR3 is TGTGCCAGCAGTGAAGTGCCAGGGGGAAGCAATCAGCCCCAGCATTTT. Residues: CASSEVPGGSNQPQHF.